A selection of T cell receptor beta chains follows, all from one sample in a study of persistence of HIV-infected CD4 T cells. Profiling relied on immunoSEQ multiplex PCR, and the TCRdb table lists in-frame clones only, not all of them. The top ten hold roughly 1.5% of the sample, which has around 35,000 clones, about 85% seen once. Their target antigens are unknown. The material was CD4+ T cells sorted from PBMCs after 18-hour stimulation, obtained from a patient who received antiretroviral therapy. These receptors came from an adult man with HIV who was CMV-seropositive. Both conserved end residues are part of each CDR3. A D gene is named only where the DNA matches it firmly. Clone size is stated in some rows and not others, as once, few, many or a class when expanded.

15 NA few TRBJ2-2 TRBV5-8 TGTGCCAGCAGCCCTAAGGGGGCGAACACCGGGGAGCTGTTTTTT CASSPKGANTGELFF
11 NA few TRBJ2-7 TRBV28 TGTGCCAGCGGCCTTTCCTACGAGCAGTACTTC CASGLSYEQYF
13 NA NA TRBJ1-1 TRBV6-6 TGTGCCAGCATACCAGGAAGGGGCACTGAAGCTTTCTTT CASIPGRGTEAFF
14 NA NA TRBJ2-7 TRBV6-5 TGTGCCAGCAGCCTTAGTGGATCTGACTACGAGCAGTACTTC CASSLSGSDYEQYF
11 NA NA TRBJ2-5 TRBV21-1 TGTGCCAGCGCCCTAATAGTCACCCAGTACTTC CASALIVTQYF
17 NA NA TRBJ1-5 TRBV7-2 TGTGCCAGCAGCTTAGTTCCGGCGAGGGTATCCGATCAGCCCCAGCATTTT CASSLVPARVSDQPQHF
13 NA NA TRBJ2-3 TRBV7-9 TGTGCCAGCAGCTTAGGTCGAGGAAATACGCAGTATTTT CASSLGRGNTQYF
13 NA NA TRBJ1-4 TRBV7-2 TGTGCCAGCAGCTTAACTGCGGGTGAAAAACTGTTTTTT CASSLTAGEKLFF
13 TRBD2 NA TRBJ2-1 TRBV5-5 TGTGCCAGCAGCGATCCGGGGGGTAATGAGCAGTTCTTC CASSDPGGNEQFF
11 NA NA TRBJ1-1 TRBV3-1/TRBV3-2 TGTGCCAGCAGCCAGTTTACTGAAGCTTTCTTT CASSQFTEAFF
13 NA NA TRBJ2-5 TRBV4-1 TGCGCCAGCAGCCCGACAGTGCAAGAGACCCAGTACTTC CASSPTVQETQYF
16 TRBD1 NA TRBJ1-1 TRBV13 TGTGCCAGCAGCTCCCAGAGACAGGGGGCGAGCACTGAAGCTTTCTTT CASSSQRQGASTEAFF
13 NA NA TRBJ2-6 TRBV2 TGTGCCCTCAGCACTATCAAAGGGAACGTCCTGACTTTC CALSTIKGNVLTF
15 NA few TRBJ1-4 TRBV5-1 TGCGCCAGCACCGAGAAGGGCTACGACGGGGAAAAACTGTTTTTT CASTEKGYDGEKLFF
17 TRBD1 NA TRBJ1-2 TRBV19 TGTGCCAGTGACCAAGCCGGGACAGGTCTAGCTAACTATGGCTACACCTTC CASDQAGTGLANYGYTF
14 NA NA TRBJ2-7 TRBV18 TGTGCCAGCTCACCAGGGCAGCCGACCTACGAGCAGTACTTC CASSPGQPTYEQYF
14 NA few TRBJ2-1 TRBV2 TGTGCCACCAGTAGGGGCAGCTCCTACAATGAGCAGTTCTTC CATSRGSSYNEQFF
12 NA NA TRBJ2-7 TRBV20-1 TGCAGTGCTAGTCGTCAGGCTAACGAGCAGTACTTC CSASRQANEQYF
15 TRBD1 NA TRBJ1-3 TRBV2 TGTGCCAGCAGTAACCAGGGGGGTTCTGGAAACACCATATATTTT CASSNQGGSGNTIYF
14 NA NA TRBJ2-2 TRBV6-5 TGTGCCAGCAGTTACGATTGGACCACCGGGGAGCTGTTTTTT CASSYDWTTGELFF
16 TRBD1 NA TRBJ2-1 TRBV15 TGTGCCACCAGCAGGCTGCCGGGACAGGGGTACAATGAGCAGTTCTTC CATSRLPGQGYNEQFF
15 TRBD1 NA TRBJ2-3 TRBV6-5 TGTGCCAGCAGTTACGACAGGGGGCGCGGAGATACGCAGTATTTT CASSYDRGRGDTQYF
17 TRBD1 few TRBJ1-1 TRBV7-2 TGTGCCAGCAGCTTAGGGGGTACAGGGGTCCTGAACACTGAAGCTTTCTTT CASSLGGTGVLNTEAFF